This record concerns one TCR beta chain sequence. Its antigen specificity is not known. It has no much larger one-base neighbor in the sample; base qualities were not kept. The data belong to a study of cytomegalovirus exposure and HLA in healthy donors (dated by TCRdb to the late 2010s). Describing the broader study: An earlier analysis of some 550 of the donors reported about 250 Gb of sequence data and some 120 million unique TCR beta sequences from about 200 million T cells. The study aimed to test whether cataloging public T cell receptors could reveal signatures of past pathogen exposure. Of the approximately 400 genotyped donors, about 80% fell in the genetic ancestry cluster associated with self-reported Caucasian donors. All discovery cohort repertoires had been generated using a single sequencing platform. In the later analysis, no new phenotypic data were used to find candidate immune exposures; instead, reliance was placed on TCR beta sequences and their occurrence across donors. An early release that covered about 600 HLA-typed donors contained around 330 gigabases of sequencing data and about 84 million unique TCR sequences. A later genetic analysis took genome-wide SNP genotypes for about 60% of the roughly 670 donors and used that subset as a discovery cohort. Besides the first cohort of some 670 subjects, a separate validation cohort made up of 95 to 150 different subjects was used. High-throughput TCR immunosequencing, statistical association of individual TCRs with disease status, and machine learning were combined to predict cytomegalovirus infection status. Among under 450 genotyped donors of the cohort, an average of approximately 250,000 unique TCR beta nucleotide sequences were sequenced per donor, around 20% of them non-productive. Five DR-DQ haplotypes were treated as single units for association and clustering because of strong linkage in the cohort. To decide whether each TCR beta V gene segment behaved as functional or pseudogenic, an earlier analysis of over 500 of the donors relied on high-throughput TCR beta sequencing. Using immunosequencing, the study profiled T cell repertoires from around 680 subjects and related those repertoires to cytomegalovirus serostatus. HLA typing covered class I and class II loci at four-digit resolution. Typing coverage varied by locus: roughly 629-640 donors for A, B, C, DRB1 and DQB1; approximately 500 for DQA1; approximately 610 for DPA1; 450 to 480 for DPB1. A later analysis re-analyzed previously published TCR beta repertoires from roughly 630 donors and added high-resolution HLA genotyping to study TCR occurrence patterns. Donor age, sex, ethnicity and CMV serostatus were collected together with the repertoire data. Study-wide findings and limitations: CMV serostatus was the only immune exposure information available for the cohort. Some IMGT-functional V segments, including TRBV6-2 and TRBV6-3, could not be told apart with the 87-base-pair reads, so those segments were excluded. Most TCR sequences were seen in very few donors, while some public TCRs were found in many individuals. Specific HLA alleles were associated with roughly 17,000 TCR beta sequences at a false discovery rate of 0.05 in a later analysis. In the study, some 160 TCR beta chains were listed as associated with cytomegalovirus. V-gene and J-gene trimming of TCR beta chains was associated with a missense DCLRE1C variant in a later genetic analysis, and the association was replicated in an independent cohort. The sequencing pipeline was judged likely to have produced a cluster of highly shared sequence variants as a technical artifact. A later analysis found that HLA-associated TCR beta chains were more clonally expanded and had lower generation probabilities than equally common non-associated chains. Because some donors lacked HLA typing at each locus, the association tests relied only on the typed subset. In a later analysis, TCR association rates were found to vary across HLA loci, with the most associated TCRs seen for DRB1 alleles and the fewest for HLA-C alleles. In a later analysis, several top co-occurrence clusters were reported to appear linked to parvovirus B19, influenza, CMV and Epstein-Barr virus. Most CMV-associated TCR beta chains appeared to be HLA-restricted in a later analysis, and the HLA associations seemed to be driven largely by CMV exposure. Broadly in line with IMGT annotations, most TCR beta V segments showed up in productive rearrangements about 87% or about 30% of the time in an earlier analysis of 587 of the donors. When HLA alleles, especially DR and DQ, strongly co-occurred, attributing TCR associations to individual alleles was difficult. The earlier analysis of 587 of the donors excluded approximately 15 rarely observed V segments, including chromosome 9 orphons, because counts were too low. The cohort was sequenced for TCR beta chains only, and without alpha or paired-chain data the features that could be detected were limited. A few of the identified cytomegalovirus-associated TCR beta chains were confirmed in vitro to be specific for cytomegalovirus antigens. A further reported finding was that TCR beta sequences accurately predicted the HLA-A and HLA-B alleles for most subjects in the first cohort. In both the original and validation cohorts, the classifier was reported to diagnose cytomegalovirus status with high specificity and sensitivity. Roughly uniform sequencing depth across donors was assumed in presence/absence analyses, although this assumption may not hold. In a later genetic analysis, fewer N-insertions in productive TCRs were reported among donors in an Asian-associated ancestry cluster than the roughly 700-donor mean. It was suggested by the authors that the approach could potentially be generalized to other disease states and immunological phenotypes. Linkage disequilibrium might explain the correlated functional status among segregating V segments, but an unknown experimental factor could not be excluded.

Library method: the immunoSEQ multiplex PCR assay. The multiplex PCR relied on a mix of 60 forward primers for TCR Vbeta segments and 13 reverse primers for TCR Jbeta segments. A multiplex PCR assay on genomic DNA amplified the CDR3 region of rearranged TCR beta genes. The Illumina HiSeq System was used to sequence the amplified TCR beta libraries as 87-base-pair reads. The original methods were these. A later analysis counted some 74 million unique TCR beta chains across the 500 to 850 repertoires, and roughly 10 million of these chains were shared by at least two donors. To remove PCR and sequencing errors, raw reads were error-corrected and collapsed into unique sequences using a nearest-neighbor algorithm that merged closely related sequences. CDR3 sequences were aligned to IMGT reference sequences to assign V, D and J gene segments. For a sequence to be retained, a match of at least six nucleotides was required to both a V gene segment and a J gene segment. Rearrangements were called productive when the CDR3 lacked stop codons and stayed in frame with V and J; all others were non-productive. CDR3 was defined by IMGT convention, running from the second conserved V-encoded cysteine to the conserved J-encoded phenylalanine. The earlier analysis of about 610 of the donors excluded sequences that lacked an unambiguous match to a single V gene segment. In an earlier analysis of 587 of the donors, a V segment was called functional when productive rearrangements were above 56.7%, and segregating when the standard deviation between donors exceeded 5%. To diagnose cytomegalovirus status from the catalog of TCR beta chain sequences, a statistical classification framework was built. V and J gene assignment, in a later analysis, came from comparing TCR nucleotide sequences with IMGT/GENE-DB human TR gene sequences. A later analysis assigned CDR3 sequences and most-parsimonious VDJ recombination scenarios with the TCRdist pipeline. In a later analysis, each TCR beta chain was defined by its CDR3 amino acid sequence together with its V-gene family, and reads without a unique V-gene family were excluded. A later analysis removed 592 highly shared, low-generation-probability nucleotide sequences to deal with suspected cross-contamination and a sequencing artifact. A later analysis calculated a clonal expansion index for each public chain from normalized within-repertoire ranks of inferred template counts. In a later analysis, generation probabilities were computed using a VDJ recombination model fitted to out-of-frame rearrangements, and the results were checked against IGoR. In a later analysis, hypergeometric tests were used to score TCR-TCR, TCR-HLA and TCR-CMV co-occurrence, with a repertoire-size bias correction applied to TCR pairs. In a later analysis, false discovery rates were estimated by permuting HLA or CMV assignments 20 times. In a later analysis, co-occurring TCRs were grouped with DBSCAN, and TCRdist sequence similarity was added when clustering was performed within HLA-allele-positive subsets. Repertoires with fewer than 30,000 or more than 120,000 public chains were left out of co-occurrence clustering, as were about five repertoires with anomalous nucleotide sharing. TCRdb's version of the immuneACCESS table is confined to in-frame rearrangements and falls short of the full clone set. An unresolved V gene accounts for under half of the shortfall where checked; the remainder is of unknown origin. The DNA was the basis for D and trimming; V, J and clone size are from that table. Recorded for this sample are around 200,000 clones; almost 75% of them occurred a single time. In total, the top ten clones hold 2.5% to 3.5% of the sample.

CDR3 length: 14 amino acids, cysteine to phenylalanine. The DNA shown is the 42-base CDR3, in frame from base 1. V lost 6 bases and J lost 4 bases, and the count of bases not matched to a germline gene is 3. Looking up the germline V gene (reference sequence) yields CDR1 LNHDA and CDR2 SQIVND. The cohort comprised some 700 healthy bone marrow donors. All cohort members were sampled while nominally healthy, although unrecorded immune exposures were likely present. The donor was CMV seropositive and was included in the group of 250 to 350 seropositive cohort members. Every donor gave a peripheral blood sample, and the peripheral blood mononuclear cells from that sample were used for TCR beta sequencing. Genomic DNA extraction from the blood cell samples was performed with the Qiagen DNeasy Blood Extraction Kit.

Sequencing used PBMCs. The origin of this receptor is a woman aged 30 to 39 in good health and CMV-seropositive. The V gene is TRBV19 and the J gene is TRBJ2-7; TRBD2 matches 13 bases in the middle. CDR3 region: CASRRTSGGYEQYF. The DNA sequence is as follows: TGTGCCAGTAGAAGGACTAGCGGGGGATACGAGCAGTACTTC.